Listed below are T cell receptor beta chains from one sample, sequenced in a study of shared clonotypes between healthy human individuals. Clones were sequenced by immunoSEQ multiplex PCR, and TCRdb holds only the in-frame ones, with some missing. The sample holds 640,000 or so clones, 72% seen once. Sequencing was performed on memory CD4+ T cells sorted from blood. The receptors originated from a woman in her twenties or thirties in good health. Both conserved end residues are part of each CDR3. The order of the fields is J gene, V gene, clone size, D gene, CDR3 protein, CDR3 DNA. A D gene is named only where the DNA matches it firmly. The size field is filled for only some rows; it gives once, few, many or a size class.

j_gene: TRBJ2-7
v_gene: TRBV4-1
abundance: NA
d_gene: TRBD2
CDR3aa: CASSQALAGTYEQYF
CDR3nt: TGCGCCAGCAGCCAAGCCCTAGCGGGTACCTACGAGCAGTACTTC

j_gene: TRBJ2-5
v_gene: TRBV11-2
abundance: NA
d_gene: NA
CDR3aa: CASSPKETRYF
CDR3nt: TGTGCCAGCAGCCCGAAAGAGACCCGGTACTTC

j_gene: TRBJ2-2
v_gene: TRBV11-2
abundance: NA
d_gene: TRBD1
CDR3aa: CASSYDRGLNTGELFF
CDR3nt: TGTGCCAGCAGCTACGACAGGGGGCTGAACACCGGGGAGCTGTTTTTT

j_gene: TRBJ2-7
v_gene: TRBV7-6
abundance: few
d_gene: TRBD2
CDR3aa: CASSPTSGSVNEQYF
CDR3nt: TGTGCCAGCAGCCCTACTAGCGGGAGCGTCAACGAGCAGTACTTC

j_gene: TRBJ1-1
v_gene: TRBV19
abundance: once
d_gene: NA
CDR3aa: CASSARFDVGAFF
CDR3nt: TGTGCCAGTAGTGCCAGATTCGATGTGGGGGCTTTCTTT

j_gene: TRBJ2-2
v_gene: TRBV6-5
abundance: few
d_gene: NA
CDR3aa: CASSYEGGHTGELFF
CDR3nt: TGTGCCAGCAGTTACGAGGGGGGCCACACCGGGGAGCTGTTTTTT

j_gene: TRBJ1-2
v_gene: TRBV19
abundance: once
d_gene: NA
CDR3aa: CASTDRNYGYTF
CDR3nt: TGTGCCAGTACAGACAGGAACTATGGCTACACCTTC

j_gene: TRBJ1-1
v_gene: TRBV18
abundance: NA
d_gene: TRBD1
CDR3aa: CASSPQTQGDTEAFF
CDR3nt: TGTGCCAGCTCACCACAGACCCAGGGGGACACTGAAGCTTTCTTT

j_gene: TRBJ2-2
v_gene: TRBV7-2
abundance: NA
d_gene: NA
CDR3aa: CASSWGTGRELFF
CDR3nt: TGTGCCAGCAGCTGGGGCACTGGCAGGGAGCTGTTTTTT

j_gene: TRBJ2-7
v_gene: TRBV5-1
abundance: NA
d_gene: TRBD1
CDR3aa: CASSLAWDREVEQYF
CDR3nt: TGCGCCAGCAGCTTGGCCTGGGACAGGGAGGTCGAGCAGTACTTC

j_gene: TRBJ1-2
v_gene: TRBV27
abundance: NA
d_gene: NA
CDR3aa: CASSLGGRDYGYTF
CDR3nt: TGTGCCAGCAGTTTGGGGGGCCGGGACTATGGCTACACCTTC

j_gene: TRBJ2-1
v_gene: TRBV27
abundance: few
d_gene: TRBD2
CDR3aa: CASSLFASGRVRPNNEQFF
CDR3nt: TGTGCCAGCAGTTTATTTGCTAGCGGGAGGGTTCGGCCCAACAATGAGCAGTTCTTC

j_gene: TRBJ2-7
v_gene: TRBV28
abundance: few
d_gene: TRBD2
CDR3aa: CASIPHPSGSYEQYF
CDR3nt: TGTGCCAGCATCCCTCACCCTAGCGGGAGCTACGAGCAGTACTTC

j_gene: TRBJ2-3
v_gene: TRBV2
abundance: NA
d_gene: NA
CDR3aa: CASSEILGGTQYF
CDR3nt: TGTGCCAGCAGTGAAATCTTGGGGGGTACGCAGTATTTT

j_gene: TRBJ2-7
v_gene: TRBV28
abundance: NA
d_gene: NA
CDR3aa: CASSLYGSYYEQYF
CDR3nt: TGTGCCAGCAGTTTATACGGGTCGTACTACGAGCAGTACTTC

j_gene: TRBJ2-7
v_gene: TRBV7-2
abundance: few
d_gene: NA
CDR3aa: CASSPGGGRISGEQYF
CDR3nt: TGTGCCAGCAGCCCGGGGGGCGGGAGAATTTCGGGTGAGCAGTACTTC

j_gene: TRBJ1-1
v_gene: TRBV25-1
abundance: NA
d_gene: NA
CDR3aa: CASRAVGGTEAFF
CDR3nt: TGTGCCAGCAGGGCCGTTGGGGGGACTGAAGCTTTCTTT

j_gene: TRBJ2-7
v_gene: TRBV6-6
abundance: NA
d_gene: NA
CDR3aa: CASSHFRSPNGYEQYF
CDR3nt: TGTGCCAGCAGTCACTTCAGGAGTCCTAACGGGTACGAGCAGTACTTC

j_gene: TRBJ2-6
v_gene: TRBV30
abundance: once
d_gene: NA
CDR3aa: CAWRGIPRQGQGANVLTF
CDR3nt: TGTGCCTGGAGGGGGATCCCCCGGCAGGGTCAGGGGGCCAACGTCCTGACTTTC

j_gene: TRBJ1-6
v_gene: TRBV27
abundance: once
d_gene: NA
CDR3aa: CASSFETANSPLHF
CDR3nt: TGTGCCAGCAGTTTCGAGACAGCCAATTCACCCCTCCACTTT

j_gene: TRBJ1-3
v_gene: TRBV28
abundance: NA
d_gene: NA
CDR3aa: CASSPATLSDSSGNTIYF
CDR3nt: TGTGCCAGCAGTCCAGCAACCCTTAGTGACAGCTCTGGAAACACCATATATTTT

j_gene: TRBJ1-1
v_gene: TRBV25-1
abundance: NA
d_gene: NA
CDR3aa: CASSWTNTEAFF
CDR3nt: TGTGCCAGCAGTTGGACGAACACTGAAGCTTTCTTT

j_gene: TRBJ1-1
v_gene: TRBV28
abundance: few
d_gene: NA
CDR3aa: CASSVNTEAFF
CDR3nt: TGTGCCAGCAGTGTGAACACTGAAGCTTTCTTT

j_gene: TRBJ2-1
v_gene: TRBV12-2
abundance: NA
d_gene: NA
CDR3aa: CASRTGGAGDNEQFF
CDR3nt: TGTGCAAGTCGTACCGGGGGAGCGGGGGACAATGAGCAGTTCTTC

j_gene: TRBJ1-2
v_gene: TRBV5-1
abundance: NA
d_gene: NA
CDR3aa: CASSFESDGYTF
CDR3nt: TGCGCCAGCAGCTTTGAATCTGATGGCTACACCTTC

j_gene: TRBJ2-3
v_gene: TRBV2
abundance: NA
d_gene: NA
CDR3aa: CASSELRGRTVTDTQYF
CDR3nt: TGTGCCAGCAGTGAACTTCGTGGGCGGACAGTCACAGATACGCAGTATTTT

j_gene: TRBJ2-4
v_gene: TRBV7-8
abundance: few
d_gene: TRBD2
CDR3aa: CASSRDTGLANKNIQYF
CDR3nt: TGTGCCAGCAGCCGAGACACGGGACTAGCGAACAAAAACATTCAGTACTTC

j_gene: TRBJ2-7
v_gene: TRBV28
abundance: once
d_gene: NA
CDR3aa: CASSPGWLGSSYEQYF
CDR3nt: TGTGCCAGCAGCCCTGGGTGGCTGGGGAGCTCCTACGAGCAGTACTTC

j_gene: TRBJ2-7
v_gene: TRBV27
abundance: NA
d_gene: NA
CDR3aa: CASSSGRAYEQYF
CDR3nt: TGTGCCAGCAGTTCTGGGCGTGCCTACGAGCAGTACTTC

j_gene: TRBJ2-7
v_gene: TRBV10-2
abundance: NA
d_gene: TRBD1
CDR3aa: CASSEGQGFHYEQYF
CDR3nt: TGCGCCAGCAGTGAGGGACAGGGGTTTCACTACGAGCAGTACTTC

j_gene: TRBJ2-3
v_gene: TRBV25-1
abundance: NA
d_gene: NA
CDR3aa: CASSESLLVVCDTQYF
CDR3nt: TGTGCCAGCAGTGAATCTCTTCTAGTTGTCTGTGATACGCAGTATTTT

j_gene: TRBJ2-5
v_gene: TRBV27
abundance: NA
d_gene: NA
CDR3aa: CASRPSSGRPGETQYF
CDR3nt: TGTGCCAGCAGGCCCTCGAGTGGGAGGCCCGGGGAGACCCAGTACTTC

j_gene: TRBJ1-5
v_gene: TRBV19
abundance: NA
d_gene: NA
CDR3aa: CASRPTSKSNQPQHF
CDR3nt: TGTGCCAGCCGACCCACCTCGAAAAGCAATCAGCCCCAGCATTTT

j_gene: TRBJ2-3
v_gene: TRBV2
abundance: NA
d_gene: TRBD2
CDR3aa: CASSESAELGLAETQYF
CDR3nt: TGTGCCAGCAGTGAAAGTGCAGAATTAGGACTAGCGGAGACGCAGTATTTT

j_gene: TRBJ1-1
v_gene: TRBV14
abundance: NA
d_gene: TRBD1
CDR3aa: CASSQDVMDSGDRAFF
CDR3nt: TGTGCCAGCAGCCAAGATGTAATGGACAGTGGGGACAGAGCTTTCTTT

j_gene: TRBJ1-5
v_gene: TRBV5-4
abundance: NA
d_gene: NA
CDR3aa: CASSLERQQPQHF
CDR3nt: TGTGCCAGCAGCTTGGAGAGACAGCAGCCCCAGCATTTT

j_gene: TRBJ2-1
v_gene: TRBV7-3
abundance: NA
d_gene: TRBD1
CDR3aa: CASSWGQGIFNEQFF
CDR3nt: TGTGCCAGCAGCTGGGGACAGGGTATCTTCAATGAGCAGTTCTTC

j_gene: TRBJ1-5
v_gene: TRBV28
abundance: once
d_gene: NA
CDR3aa: CASSFGSGNQPQHF
CDR3nt: TGTGCCAGCAGTTTCGGAAGTGGCAATCAGCCCCAGCATTTT

j_gene: TRBJ2-7
v_gene: TRBV28
abundance: NA
d_gene: TRBD2
CDR3aa: CASSFSWTSGPSSYEQYF
CDR3nt: TGTGCCAGCAGTTTCAGTTGGACTAGCGGACCTAGCTCCTACGAGCAGTACTTC

j_gene: TRBJ1-5
v_gene: TRBV5-8
abundance: many
d_gene: NA
CDR3aa: CASSLAREGPQHF
CDR3nt: TGTGCCAGCAGCTTGGCCAGGGAGGGGCCCCAGCATTTT

j_gene: TRBJ2-3
v_gene: TRBV2
abundance: NA
d_gene: TRBD1
CDR3aa: CASNGQGAADTQYF
CDR3nt: TGTGCCAGCAATGGGCAGGGGGCGGCAGATACGCAGTATTTT

j_gene: TRBJ1-2
v_gene: TRBV7-9
abundance: few
d_gene: NA
CDR3aa: CASSFDTHGYTF
CDR3nt: TGTGCCAGCAGTTTCGACACCCACGGCTACACCTTC

j_gene: TRBJ2-1
v_gene: TRBV5-4
abundance: NA
d_gene: TRBD2
CDR3aa: CATLAGDWDEQFF
CDR3nt: TGTGCCACTCTAGCGGGAGATTGGGATGAGCAGTTCTTC

j_gene: TRBJ2-1
v_gene: TRBV5-1
abundance: NA
d_gene: NA
CDR3aa: CASSLSTFLNNEQFF
CDR3nt: TGCGCCAGCAGCTTGTCGACCTTCCTTAACAATGAGCAGTTCTTC

j_gene: TRBJ2-5
v_gene: TRBV21-1
abundance: NA
d_gene: NA
CDR3aa: CASDRPGSWEQYF
CDR3nt: TGTGCCAGCGACAGGCCGGGGTCATGGGAGCAGTACTTC

j_gene: TRBJ2-7
v_gene: TRBV28
abundance: NA
d_gene: NA
CDR3aa: CASRGTGKGLYEQYF
CDR3nt: TGTGCCAGCAGGGGAACAGGGAAGGGCCTTTACGAGCAGTACTTC

j_gene: TRBJ1-4
v_gene: TRBV29-1
abundance: few
d_gene: TRBD1
CDR3aa: CSVSRGLDEKLFF
CDR3nt: TGCAGCGTTTCCAGGGGGCTAGATGAAAAACTGTTTTTT

j_gene: TRBJ1-4
v_gene: TRBV7-9
abundance: NA
d_gene: NA
CDR3aa: CASSLVPGWTVNEKLFF
CDR3nt: TGTGCCAGCAGCTTAGTCCCTGGGTGGACAGTGAATGAAAAACTGTTTTTT

j_gene: TRBJ2-7
v_gene: TRBV27
abundance: NA
d_gene: NA
CDR3aa: CASSSSTRVVLAEQYF
CDR3nt: TGTGCCAGCAGTTCGTCGACCAGGGTCGTACTAGCCGAGCAGTACTTC

j_gene: TRBJ2-3
v_gene: TRBV7-3
abundance: few
d_gene: TRBD2
CDR3aa: CASSPGLAGYDTQYF
CDR3nt: TGTGCCAGCAGCCCGGGACTAGCGGGCTACGATACGCAGTATTTT

j_gene: TRBJ2-4
v_gene: TRBV5-6
abundance: NA
d_gene: TRBD1
CDR3aa: CASSPQGVKNIQYF
CDR3nt: TGTGCCAGCAGCCCACAGGGGGTGAAAAACATTCAGTACTTC

j_gene: TRBJ1-3
v_gene: TRBV6-1
abundance: NA
d_gene: NA
CDR3aa: CGVRPHSGNTIYF
CDR3nt: TGTGGGGTTCGACCACACTCTGGAAACACCATATATTTT

j_gene: TRBJ2-7
v_gene: TRBV29-1
abundance: few
d_gene: TRBD2
CDR3aa: CSVEGLTSGIYEQYF
CDR3nt: TGCAGCGTTGAAGGTCTGACTAGCGGGATCTACGAGCAGTACTTC

j_gene: TRBJ2-1
v_gene: TRBV5-1
abundance: NA
d_gene: NA
CDR3aa: CASSAGTPDNEQFF
CDR3nt: TGCGCCAGCAGCGCCGGGACACCCGACAATGAGCAGTTCTTC

j_gene: TRBJ2-3
v_gene: TRBV5-1
abundance: NA
d_gene: TRBD2
CDR3aa: CASSTGLAGDLSTDTQYF
CDR3nt: TGCGCCAGCAGTACGGGACTAGCGGGAGATCTCAGCACAGATACGCAGTATTTT

j_gene: TRBJ2-2
v_gene: TRBV15
abundance: NA
d_gene: TRBD1
CDR3aa: CATSSDRVNTGELFF
CDR3nt: TGTGCCACCAGCAGTGACAGGGTAAACACCGGGGAGCTGTTTTTT

j_gene: TRBJ2-6
v_gene: TRBV27
abundance: once
d_gene: NA
CDR3aa: CASSFLPTDSGANVLTF
CDR3nt: TGTGCCAGCAGTTTCCTCCCGACAGACTCTGGGGCCAACGTCCTGACTTTC

j_gene: TRBJ2-1
v_gene: TRBV5-1
abundance: NA
d_gene: TRBD2
CDR3aa: CASSTIAGPYNEQFF
CDR3nt: TGCGCCAGCAGCACGATAGCGGGACCCTACAATGAGCAGTTCTTC

j_gene: TRBJ1-1
v_gene: TRBV7-2
abundance: NA
d_gene: TRBD1
CDR3aa: CASSDRDTEAFF
CDR3nt: TGTGCCAGCTCGGACAGGGACACTGAAGCTTTCTTT